The text below deals with one T cell receptor (beta chain). Its matching antigen is unknown. The data derive from a study of T cell responses to AZD1222 COVID-19 vaccine. Study findings and constraints: Spike-specific TCR breadth and depth went up after people got two AZD1222 doses. Reports indicate that nearly half of spike-specific TCRs are directed at unmutated variant regions. At 160-218 and 743-854, vaccine-associated CD4 TCRs were dominant, and they spanned spike. The repertoires were collected only after the peak T cell response.

Only in-frame clones appear in the TCRdb table, and some are missing; sequencing was by immunoSEQ multiplex PCR. The profile shows around 100,000 clones, about 87% of them singletons. Sequences were derived from peripheral blood, sampled on day 0 of AZD1222 vaccination. The sequence was obtained from an adult in good health.

In nucleotides, the CDR3 is TGCGCCAGCAGCTTGTCGACTAGCGCAACCTACGAGCAGTACTTC. The encoded protein is CASSLSTSATYEQYF. The chain recombines TRBV5-1 with TRBJ2-7, with 8 bases identical to TRBD2. CDR3 length equals 15 residues. Germline loops: CDR1 SGHRS, CDR2 YFSETQ. The V gene end was trimmed by 1 base and the J gene end by 2 bases; junction bases not matched to a gene: 5. The complete variable domain, with remaining parts taken from reference TRBV5-1 and TRBJ2-7, reads KAGVTQTPRYLIKTRGQQVTLSCSPISGHRSVSWYQQTPGQGLQFLFEYFSETQRNKGNFPGRFSGRQFSNSRSEMNVSTLELGDSALYLCASSLSTSATYEQYFGPGTRLTVT.